One and the same sample provided the 29 T cell receptor beta chains below, sequenced in a study of beta chain features in type 1 diabetes. Expressed TCRB transcripts got sequenced, as all isolated RNA was reverse transcribed. Produced via immunoSEQ multiplex PCR; TCRdb's table is partial and in-frame only. The table records under 400,000 clones, 20% of them present only once. The sample taken for sequencing was naive CD4+ T cells from blood. Every receptor here comes from a woman aged 18-29 years in good health.

There are a few counts of this clone. In nucleotides, the CDR3 is TGTGCCTGGAGGGGCGGAGCGGGAGTTTACAATGAGCAGTTCTTC. Its protein product is CAWRGGAGVYNEQFF. The chain is built from TRBV30 and TRBJ2-1; 8 bases match TRBD2. This CDR3 has 15 residues. Trimming removed 3 bases from V and 4 bases from J; junction bases left unmatched: 8. Germline values: CDR1 GTSNPN, CDR2 SVGIG (reference sequence).

Comment on this clone: Other DNA sequences of this sample code for an identical CDR3. The CDR3 is CASSRGGSSYEQYF. CDR3 in DNA: TGTGCCAGTAGTAGAGGCGGGAGCTCCTACGAGCAGTACTTC. The chain joins TRBV19 to TRBJ2-7; 7 positions agree with TRBD2. The CDR3 runs to 14 residues. Per germline, CDR1 LNHDA and CDR2 SQIVND (reference sequence). The V segment lost 4 bases and the J segment 0 bases; nucleotides outside the gene matches: 3.

This chain uses TRBV18 with TRBJ2-7; 10 bases match TRBD1. This CDR3 has 15 residues. Germline CDR1 and CDR2: KGHSH and LQKENI. With 0 bases clipped from V and 5 bases from J, the junction kept 4 bases outside the gene matches. In nucleotides, the CDR3 is TGTGCCAGCTCACCACCTGACAGGGGGCTTAACGAGCAGTACTTC. Its translation: CASSPPDRGLNEQYF.

This clone was picked up a small number of times. The chain employs TRBV6-1 and TRBJ2-7, with 9 bases fitting TRBD1. CDR3 length: 14 amino acids. Germline CDR1 is MNHNS and CDR2 is SASEGT. J lost 8 bases, V lost 5 bases, and 10 bases had no gene match. Here the CDR3 reads CASSPGTGRGKQYF. CDR3 sequence (DNA): TGTGCCAGCAGTCCCGGGACAGGGAGAGGGAAGCAGTACTTC.

The chain carries TRBV10-3 and TRBJ2-7, with 8 bases that match TRBD1. In germline, CDR1 is ENHRY, CDR2 SYGVKD. The ends lost 11 bases at V and 5 bases at J; junction bases unmatched: 11. This CDR3 has 13 amino acids. The CDR3 loop is CAAWSGRGHEQYF. Here the CDR3 DNA reads TGTGCCGCCTGGAGTGGCAGGGGGCACGAGCAGTACTTC.

This clone was seen more than once but under ten times. The V and J genes are TRBV4-1 and TRBJ1-2; 11 bases map to TRBD1. The CDR3 sequence is 17 residues long. The V and J ends lost 1 base and 3 bases, in that order; junction bases with no gene match: 7. In germline, CDR1 is MGHRA, CDR2 YSYEKL. The CDR3 loop is CASSQGPRGQGDYGYTF. The CDR3 DNA is TGCGCCAGCAGCCAAGGTCCGAGGGGACAGGGGGACTATGGCTACACCTTC.

This chain links TRBV7-9 with TRBJ2-7, with 10 bases lining up with TRBD2. This CDR3 is 14 amino acids long. Looked up from germline, CDR1 is SEHNR and CDR2 is FQNEAQ (reference sequence). J lost 2 bases, V lost 5 bases, and 3 bases had no gene match. In DNA form, the CDR3 reads TGTGCCAGCAGCCTTAGCGGGAGGACCTACGAGCAGTACTTC. This translates into CASSLSGRTYEQYF.

The chain employs TRBV18 and TRBJ1-5, with a possible D match to TRBD1 (5 bases). The CDR3 length is 15 residues. The V gene lost 4 bases and the J gene lost 3 bases, with 13 bases spanning the gap. The V gene's germline CDR1 is KGHSH and CDR2 LQKENI. The CDR3 DNA is TGTGCCAGCTCACAATCAGGGAACTCCAATCAGCCCCAGCATTTT. This sequence encodes CASSQSGNSNQPQHF.

Many counts were recorded for this clone. V is TRBV29-1 and J is TRBJ2-5, with 7 bases fitting TRBD1. This CDR3 has 13 residues. Unmatched junction bases numbered 7, after V lost 6 bases and J lost 3 bases. The germline V gene encodes CDR1 SQVTM and CDR2 ANQGSEA. This CDR3 is CSVTKTGKETQYF. The CDR3 coding sequence is TGCAGCGTGACGAAGACAGGGAAAGAGACCCAGTACTTC.

The chain recombines TRBV30 with TRBJ2-6; D is perhaps TRBD2 (6 bases). CDR3 length equals 15 residues. Trimming pared 0 bases from V and 6 bases from J, leaving 12 bases between. Germline V CDR1 and CDR2: GTSNPN, SVGIG (reference sequence). CDR3 amino acids: CAWSVRRGVANVLTF. The CDR3 coding sequence is TGTGCCTGGAGTGTAAGGAGGGGTGTGGCCAACGTCCTGACTTTC.

This sequence joins TRBV9 and TRBJ2-3; 7 nucleotides align to TRBD1. The CDR3 has 16 residues. The germline V gene encodes CDR1 SGDLS and CDR2 YYNGEE. V trimming: 4 bases; J trimming: 3 bases; junction bases outside the gene matches: 11. The CDR3 DNA reads as TGTGCCAGCAGCAAAGGGACAGACACCTCGACAGATACGCAGTATTTT. Its translation is CASSKGTDTSTDTQYF.

This clone was picked up a small number of times. This specimen includes other DNA sequences encoding the same CDR3. Written as DNA, the CDR3 is TGTGCCTGGAGTGTGGGAGGCTATGGCTACACCTTC. Its protein product is CAWSVGGYGYTF. V usage is TRBV30 and J usage is TRBJ1-2; D not certain. Trimming took 0 bases from V and 4 from J, leaving 6 bases between them. The CDR3 contains 12 residues. From germline, CDR1 is GTSNPN and CDR2 SVGIG (reference sequence).

The rearrangement links TRBV11-2 to TRBJ1-1; the D is unclear. CDR1 SGHAT and CDR2 FQNNGV come from the germline V gene. V dropped 0 bases and J dropped 10 bases, with 18 bases sitting between them. This CDR3 region has 15 residues. In DNA form, the CDR3 reads TGTGCCAGCAGCTTAGATCCCGCGACCTGGGCAGGAGCTTTCTTT. Translation: CASSLDPATWAGAFF.

The V call is TRBV15, the J call TRBJ2-1, with 7 bases fitting TRBD2. Losses at the gene ends were 10 bases for V and 4 bases for J; bases not matched to a gene: 4. Germline CDR1 reads LNHNV; CDR2 reads YYDKDF (reference sequence). The CDR3 extends over 12 amino acids. The CDR3 reads CANLAAYNEQFF. Here the CDR3 DNA reads TGTGCCAACCTAGCGGCTTACAATGAGCAGTTCTTC.

The genes are TRBV7-3 and TRBJ2-2; tentatively, D is TRBD2 (5 bases). The CDR3 runs 14 residues. Looked up from germline, CDR1 is SGHTA and CDR2 is FQGTGA. V lost 2 bases to trimming and J lost 6 bases, with 10 bases between them. The CDR3 sequence is CASSLWTGAGELFF. CDR3 DNA: TGTGCCAGCAGCTTATGGACCGGGGCCGGGGAGCTGTTTTTT.

The V and J genes are TRBV30 and TRBJ2-5; 10 bases align to TRBD1. The CDR3 is 12 residues long. CDR1 and CDR2 (germline): GTSNPN, SVGIG (reference sequence). Trimming took 8 bases from V and 9 from J; bases not matched to a gene: 9. The CDR3 here is CARGTGVIAQYF. CDR3 nucleotide sequence: TGTGCCCGCGGGACAGGGGTGATTGCCCAGTACTTC.

This clone has just one count. The chain employs TRBV2 and TRBJ1-2; 7 positions agree with TRBD1. J was trimmed by 8 bases and V by 1 base; bases with no gene match: 4. CDR1 and CDR2 from the germline V gene are SNHLY and FYNNEI. The CDR3 has 13 amino acids. This CDR3 is CASSEEGAGGYTF. The CDR3 DNA reads as TGTGCCAGCAGTGAAGAGGGGGCGGGCGGCTACACCTTC.

This clone was observed a handful of times. This rearrangement joins TRBV27 to TRBJ1-1; a possible D gene is TRBD1 (6 bases). Germline V CDR1 and CDR2: MNHEY, SMNVEV (reference sequence). V was shortened by 6 bases and J by 11 bases, with 22 bases between the two germline ends. The length of the CDR3 is 14 residues. The CDR3 sequence is CASSPSGGAFEAFF. DNA of the CDR3: TGTGCCAGCAGCCCCTCGGGGGGGGCATTCGAGGCTTTCTTT.

There are a few counts of this clone. CDR3 in DNA: TGTGCCAGCTCGGGCGGGTCGCTGGGAGCCTACGAGCAGTACTTC. Encoded protein: CASSGGSLGAYEQYF. This chain uses TRBV5-4 with TRBJ2-7; TRBD2 might be the D (5 bases). The CDR3 runs 15 residues. Between the trimmed V and J ends, which lost 7 bases and 2 bases, there was a span of 19 bases. Germline V gene data show CDR1 as SGHNT and CDR2 as YYREEE (reference sequence).

This clone was detected only once. The chain combines TRBV5-4 with TRBJ2-2; maybe TRBD2 (6 bases). V lost 6 bases to trimming and J lost 5 bases, with 11 bases between them. Germline CDR1 reads SGHNT; CDR2 reads YYREEE (reference sequence). The CDR3 runs to 13 residues. The CDR3 coding sequence is TGTGCCAGCAAAAACGGAGGGACCGGGGAGCTGTTTTTT. Protein sequence: CASKNGGTGELFF.

The V and J genes are TRBV28 and TRBJ2-6; the D gene is possibly TRBD2 (5 bases). Per germline, CDR1 MDHEN and CDR2 SYDVKM. V lost 0 bases to trimming and J lost 1 base, with 13 bases between them. The length of the CDR3 is 18 residues. CDR3 nucleotide sequence: TGTGCCAGCAGTTTATGGGCTAGCTCGGGTTCTGGGGCCAACGTCCTGACTTTC. It yields the protein CASSLWASSGSGANVLTF.

This clone was seen more than once but under ten times. The chain combines TRBV7-9 with TRBJ1-1; D is ambiguous. The CDR3 runs to 13 residues. Germline CDR1 reads SEHNR; CDR2 reads FQNEAQ (reference sequence). The V gene lost 5 bases and the J gene lost 5 bases, with 12 bases spanning the gap. In DNA form, the CDR3 reads TGTGCCAGCAGCACCCTCCGGGAGACTGAAGCTTTCTTT. Protein product: CASSTLRETEAFF.

This clone was counted a few times. V is TRBV7-9 and J is TRBJ2-6; D is perhaps TRBD2 (5 bases). The CDR3 loop spans 13 amino acids. Germline lookup yields CDR1 SEHNR and CDR2 FQNEAQ (reference sequence). V shed 6 bases and J shed 2 bases, with 5 bases lying between them. This CDR3 reads CASRGAGANVLTF. The DNA of the CDR3 is TGTGCCAGCAGGGGAGCTGGGGCCAACGTCCTGACTTTC.

The chain has TRBV10-3 and TRBJ1-2, with TRBD1 matching 7 bases. The germline V gene encodes CDR1 ENHRY and CDR2 SYGVKD. The CDR3 has 15 residues. Losses at the gene ends were 4 bases for V and 3 bases for J; bases not matched to a gene: 8. For the CDR3, the DNA is TGTGCCATCAGTGGGCGAAGGGACAGCGACTATGGCTACACCTTC. Residues: CAISGRRDSDYGYTF.

The chain uses TRBV7-3 and TRBJ2-1, with a tentative D call TRBD1 (5 bases). Germline V lookup: CDR1 SGHTA, CDR2 FQGTGA. With 5 bases removed from V and 0 bases from J, the gap between germline ends came to 17 bases. The CDR3 loop spans 17 amino acids. CDR3 sequence: CASSKRGRASSYNEQFF. The CDR3 DNA sequence: TGTGCCAGCAGCAAAAGGGGCAGGGCGAGCTCCTACAATGAGCAGTTCTTC.

This clone has a handful of counts. The identical CDR3 is also encoded by other nucleotide sequences in the sample. The gene calls are TRBV30 and TRBJ2-3, with 7 nucleotides matching TRBD2. The germline V gene has CDR1 GTSNPN and CDR2 SVGIG (reference sequence). The CDR3 has 13 amino acids. V trimming: 1 base; J trimming: 3 bases; junction bases outside the gene matches: 1. Written as DNA, the CDR3 is TGTGCCTGGAGTGGCGGGAGAACAGATACGCAGTATTTT. It is translated as CAWSGGRTDTQYF. Combining the CDR3 with reference TRBV30 and TRBJ2-3 gives the whole variable domain SQTIHQWPATLVQPVGSPLSLECTVEGTSNPNLYWYRQAAGRGLQLLFYSVGIGQISSEVPQNLSASRPQDRQFILSSKKLLLSDSGFYLCAWSGGRTDTQYFGPGTRLTVL.

This clone appeared a few times. This sequence joins TRBV5-1 and TRBJ2-6; 10 bases align to TRBD1. The CDR3 length is 18 residues. Per germline, CDR1 SGHRS and CDR2 YFSETQ. V trimming: 1 base; J trimming: 1 base; junction bases outside the gene matches: 5. CDR3 sequence reads: CASSLSGDRGSGANVLTF. In nucleotides, the CDR3 is TGCGCCAGCAGCTTGAGTGGGGACAGGGGTTCTGGGGCCAACGTCCTGACTTTC.

This chain uses TRBV4-1 with TRBJ2-1; D is undetermined. The ends were cut back, 1 base at V and 8 bases at J, with 9 bases in the middle. Germline V lookup: CDR1 MGHRA, CDR2 YSYEKL. The CDR3 totals 13 residues. This CDR3 is CASSQVGMDEQFF. DNA of the CDR3: TGCGCCAGCAGCCAAGTCGGTATGGATGAGCAGTTCTTC.

This clone was seen a handful of times. The genes are TRBV4-1 and TRBJ2-7; no clear D gene. Trimming removed 1 base from V and 2 bases from J, with 12 bases in between. The CDR3 is 15 amino acids. Looked up from germline, CDR1 is MGHRA and CDR2 is YSYEKL. CDR3 bases: TGCGCCAGCAGCCAAGGGGCTCCGACGGCCTACGAGCAGTACTTC. Translated: CASSQGAPTAYEQYF.